Described below is a single T cell receptor beta chain sequence and its context. No antigen is known for it. No quality values exist for individual bases; no much larger clone is one base distant. This record belongs to a study of cytomegalovirus exposure and HLA in healthy donors (dated by TCRdb to 2015 to 2018). Some background on the complete study: An earlier analysis of a few hundred of the donors reported approximately 260 Gb of sequence data and 95 million to 120 million unique TCR beta sequences obtained from about 179 million T cells. The study aimed to test whether cataloging public T cell receptors could reveal signatures of past pathogen exposure. Roughly 300 gigabases of sequencing data and tens of millions of unique TCR sequences were included in an early release covering about 700 HLA-typed donors. The study profiled the T cell repertoires of 500 to 800 subjects by immunosequencing and related them to cytomegalovirus serostatus. A later genetic analysis took genome-wide SNP genotypes for about 55% of the roughly 670 donors and used that subset as a discovery cohort. To predict cytomegalovirus infection status, the study combined high-throughput TCR immunosequencing, statistical association of individual TCRs with disease status, and machine learning. The number of donors typed differed by locus, with roughly 629-640 for A, B, C, DRB1 and DQB1, about 500 for DQA1, 606 for DPA1, and about 450 for DPB1. Alongside the repertoire data, information on donor age, sex, ethnicity and CMV serostatus was compiled. A later analysis re-examined previously published TCR beta repertoires from about 700 donors and added high-resolution HLA genotyping to investigate patterns of TCR occurrence. Across around 400 genotyped donors of the cohort, an average of roughly 200,000 unique TCR beta nucleotide sequences per donor were sequenced, and roughly 18% of those sequences were non-productive. The later analysis used no new phenotypic data to find candidate immune exposures, relying instead on TCR beta sequences and their occurrence across donors. Of the roughly 390 genotyped donors, about 80% fell in the genetic ancestry cluster associated with self-reported Caucasian donors. In an earlier analysis of 587 of the donors, high-throughput TCR beta sequencing was used to judge whether each TCR beta V gene segment behaved as functional or pseudogenic. All discovery cohort repertoires had been generated using a single sequencing platform. Both class I and class II loci were covered by HLA typing, at four-digit resolution. In addition to the first cohort of 666 subjects, a separate validation cohort of around 110 different subjects was used. Roughly 5 DR-DQ haplotypes were handled as single units for association and clustering because linkage in the cohort was strong. Points the paper makes about the study in general: Three of the identified cytomegalovirus-associated TCR beta chains were confirmed in vitro to be specific for cytomegalovirus antigens. A later analysis associated about 18,000 TCR beta sequences with specific HLA alleles at a false discovery rate of 0.05. Sequencing depth was assumed to be roughly uniform across donors in the presence/absence analyses, though that assumption may not hold. Because some donors lacked HLA typing at each locus, the association tests relied only on the typed subset. Cytomegalovirus status was reported to be diagnosed by the classifier with high specificity and sensitivity in both the original and validation cohorts. The cohort was sequenced for TCR beta chains only, and without alpha or paired-chain data the features that could be detected were limited. In a later genetic analysis, a missense DCLRE1C variant was associated with V-gene and J-gene trimming of TCR beta chains, and the association was replicated in an independent cohort. For the cohort, immune exposure information was limited to CMV serostatus. The study gave a list of 150 to 200 TCR beta chains associated with cytomegalovirus. A further reported finding was that TCR beta sequences accurately predicted the HLA-A and HLA-B alleles for most subjects in the first cohort. Because the 87-base-pair reads could not distinguish some IMGT-functional V segments, including TRBV6-2 and TRBV6-3, those segments were excluded. A later genetic analysis reported fewer N-insertions in productive TCRs among donors in an Asian-associated ancestry cluster than the approximately 700-donor mean. Linkage disequilibrium might explain the correlated functional status among segregating V segments, but an unknown experimental factor could not be excluded. It was suggested by the authors that the approach could potentially be generalized to other disease states and immunological phenotypes. The sequencing pipeline was judged likely to have produced a cluster of highly shared sequence variants as a technical artifact. In a later analysis, most CMV-associated TCR beta chains were found to appear HLA-restricted, with HLA associations seemingly driven largely by CMV exposure. In a later analysis, the rate of TCR association differed among HLA loci, with DRB1 alleles having the most associated TCRs and HLA-C alleles having the fewest. About 17 rarely observed V segments, including chromosome 9 orphons, were excluded from the earlier analysis of about 500 of the donors because counts were too low. In a later analysis, HLA-associated TCR beta chains were found to be more clonally expanded and to have lower generation probabilities than equally common non-associated chains. A later analysis reported that several top co-occurrence clusters appeared linked to parvovirus B19, influenza, CMV and Epstein-Barr virus. An earlier analysis of approximately 540 of the donors showed that most TCR beta V segments appeared in productive rearrangements either about 87% or about 30% of the time, which broadly matched IMGT annotations. Most TCR sequences were observed very rarely across donors, whereas some public TCRs were present in many individuals. Strong co-occurrence of HLA alleles, especially DR and DQ, made assigning TCR associations to individual alleles difficult.

The library came from the immunoSEQ multiplex PCR assay. The multiplex PCR relied on a mix of 60 forward primers for TCR Vbeta segments and 13 reverse primers for TCR Jbeta segments. Amplification of the CDR3 region of rearranged TCR beta genes was performed with a multiplex PCR assay on genomic DNA. The amplified TCR beta libraries were sequenced on the Illumina HiSeq System as 87-base-pair reads. On the study's bioinformatics: In a later analysis, tens of millions of unique TCR beta chains were counted across the roughly 670 repertoires, and approximately 11 million of these chains were shared by at least two donors. Raw reads were error-corrected and collapsed into unique sequences by a nearest-neighbor algorithm in which closely related sequences were merged to remove PCR and sequencing errors. V, D and J gene segments were assigned by aligning CDR3 sequences to IMGT reference sequences. For a sequence to be retained, a match of at least six nucleotides to both a V gene segment and a J gene segment was required. A rearrangement counted as productive if the CDR3 had no stop codons and remained in frame with V and J, and every other rearrangement counted as non-productive. Following IMGT convention, CDR3 was defined as the stretch from the second conserved V-encoded cysteine to the conserved J-encoded phenylalanine. The earlier analysis of 450 to 750 of the donors excluded any sequence lacking an unambiguous match to a single V gene segment. In an earlier analysis of approximately 590 of the donors, V segments were called functional above 56.7% productive rearrangements and were called segregating when the between-donor standard deviation exceeded 5%. To diagnose cytomegalovirus status from the catalog of TCR beta chain sequences, a statistical classification framework was built. In a later analysis, V and J genes were assigned by comparing TCR nucleotide sequences against IMGT/GENE-DB human TR gene sequences. Using the TCRdist pipeline, a later analysis assigned CDR3 sequences along with most-parsimonious VDJ recombination scenarios. In a later analysis, every TCR beta chain was defined by the combination of its CDR3 amino acid sequence and its V-gene family, and reads without a unique V-gene family were dropped. To address suspected cross-contamination and a sequencing artifact, a later analysis removed 592 highly shared, low-generation-probability nucleotide sequences. In a later analysis, a clonal expansion index was calculated for each public chain from normalized within-repertoire ranks of inferred template counts. In a later analysis, generation probabilities were computed using a VDJ recombination model fitted to out-of-frame rearrangements, and the results were checked against IGoR. In a later analysis, TCR-TCR, TCR-HLA and TCR-CMV co-occurrence was scored with hypergeometric tests, and a repertoire-size bias correction was applied to TCR pairs. A later analysis estimated false discovery rates by permuting HLA or CMV assignments 20 times. In a later analysis, co-occurring TCRs were grouped using DBSCAN, with TCRdist sequence similarity added in when clustering inside HLA-allele-positive subsets. Co-occurrence clustering excluded repertoires with fewer than 30,000 or more than 120,000 public chains, plus five with anomalous nucleotide sharing. This is the immuneACCESS table as TCRdb keeps it, with only in-frame sequences that have V and J called. A part of the clones is gone; compared with another copy, unresolved V genes explain less than half, and the rest is unexplained. V, J and clone size derive from that table, while D and trimming were established from the DNA sequence. Across this sample there are roughly 190,000 clones, with approximately 85% seen only once. 0.7% to 0.95% of the sample goes to the ten largest clones.

The cohort was made up of about 610 healthy bone marrow donors. At the time of sampling, every cohort member was nominally healthy, though immune exposures that went unrecorded were likely present. The donor tested CMV seronegative, placing the donor among the 350 or so seronegative members of the cohort. A peripheral blood sample was collected from each donor, and TCR beta sequencing was performed on peripheral blood mononuclear cells. Genomic DNA extraction from the blood cell samples was performed with the Qiagen DNeasy Blood Extraction Kit. The CDR3 runs 16 residues from the cysteine to the phenylalanine. Of all the DNA, just the CDR3 is kept, 48 bases in frame from base 1. Reading the germline V gene gives CDR1 MGHRA and CDR2 YSYEKL.

The sequencing sample was made of PBMCs. The chain is assembled from TRBV4-1 and TRBJ2-5, and 7 bases in between align with TRBD1. The end of the DNA aligns better with TRBJ2-7, so the J call may be wrong. This receptor was identified in a woman between 18 and 29 years old in good health and CMV-seronegative. The CDR3 corresponds to CASSQSFPGGSYEQYF. Read as DNA, the sequence is TGCGCCAGCAGCCAATCCTTTCCAGGGGGCTCCTACGAGCAGTACTTC.